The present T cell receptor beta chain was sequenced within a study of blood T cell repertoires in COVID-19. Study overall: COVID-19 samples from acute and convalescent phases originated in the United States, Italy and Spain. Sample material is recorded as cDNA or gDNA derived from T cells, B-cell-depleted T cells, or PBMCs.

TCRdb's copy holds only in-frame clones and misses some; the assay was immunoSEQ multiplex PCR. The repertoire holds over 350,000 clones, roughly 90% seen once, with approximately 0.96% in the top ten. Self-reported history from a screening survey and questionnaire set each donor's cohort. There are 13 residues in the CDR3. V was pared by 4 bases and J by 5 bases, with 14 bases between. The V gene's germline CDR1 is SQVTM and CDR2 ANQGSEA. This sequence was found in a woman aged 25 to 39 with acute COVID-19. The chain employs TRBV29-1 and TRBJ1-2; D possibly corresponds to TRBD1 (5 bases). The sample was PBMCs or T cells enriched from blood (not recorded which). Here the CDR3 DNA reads TGCAGCGTTGTTTTTTCGGGGGTTTATGGCTACACCTTC. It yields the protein CSVVFSGVYGYTF. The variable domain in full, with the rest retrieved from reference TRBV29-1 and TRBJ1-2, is SAVISQKPSRDICQRGTSLTIQCQVDSQVTMMFWYRQQPGQSLTLIATANQGSEATYESGFVIDKFPISRPNLTFSTLTVSNMSPEDSSIYLCSVVFSGVYGYTFGSGTRLTVV.